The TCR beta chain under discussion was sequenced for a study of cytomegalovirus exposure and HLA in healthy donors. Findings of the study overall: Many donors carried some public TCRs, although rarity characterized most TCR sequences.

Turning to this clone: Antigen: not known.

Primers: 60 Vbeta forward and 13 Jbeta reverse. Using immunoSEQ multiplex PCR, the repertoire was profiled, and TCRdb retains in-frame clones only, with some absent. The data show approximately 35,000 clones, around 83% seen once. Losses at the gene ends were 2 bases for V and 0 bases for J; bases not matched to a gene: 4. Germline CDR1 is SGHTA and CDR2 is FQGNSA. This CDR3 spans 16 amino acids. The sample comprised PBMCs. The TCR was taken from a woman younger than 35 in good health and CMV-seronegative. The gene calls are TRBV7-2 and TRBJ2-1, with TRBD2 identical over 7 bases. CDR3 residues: CASSLLPGGSYNEQFF. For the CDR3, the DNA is TGTGCCAGCAGCTTACTCCCGGGGGGCTCCTACAATGAGCAGTTCTTC.